This passage covers 20 T cell receptor beta chains from one sample sequenced in a study of blood T cells in healthy people across ages. A J-beta primer mix and a sample-barcoded 5' primer were used in a second PCR of roughly 6 to 11 cycles. TCRdb fed the 5' RACE reads into MiXCR, producing one record per CDR3 protein. The table records about 780,000 distinct CDR3 sequences, roughly 24% of them present only once. The sample also formed part of further work on T cells of mothers and their children.

Sample: blood. Source of these receptors: a boy aged 5 to 17 in good health.

V usage is TRBV9 and J usage is TRBJ2-1; TRBD2 matches 8 bases. Germline V gives CDR1 SGDLS, CDR2 YYNGEE. V was pared by 3 bases and J by 6 bases, with 2 bases of the junction left unmatched. The CDR3 extends over 13 amino acids. The CDR3 coding sequence is TGTGCCAGCAGCGAGGGACTAGTCAATGAGCAGTTCTTC. This codes for CASSEGLVNEQFF.

In its sample, this clonotype was seen a few times. The chain employs TRBV12-3 or TRBV12-4 and TRBJ2-2; 8 bases agree with TRBD1. The CDR3 is 16 residues long. V trimming: 6 bases; J trimming: 1 base; junction bases outside the gene matches: 7. The CDR3 reads CASSLVGQGNTGELFF. CDR3 nucleotides: TGTGCCAGCAGCTTGGTAGGACAGGGGAACACCGGGGAGCTGTTTTTT.

On this clonotype: A junction end diverges from the germline sequence, so it may reflect a read error. J is TRBJ2-5 and V is TRBV7-6; 9 nucleotides line up with TRBD2. The germline gives CDR1 SGHVS, CDR2 FNYEAQ. This CDR3 spans 16 amino acids. CDR3 sequence reads: CAGSLVSLAGKETQYF. The CDR3 DNA follows: TGTGCCGGCAGCTTGGTTTCCCTAGCGGGGAAGGAGACCCAGTACTTC.

The chain has TRBV6-1 and TRBJ1-1, with D unresolved. V lost 2 bases, J lost 5 bases, and 3 bases lay in between. Germline V gene data show CDR1 as MNHNS and CDR2 as SASEGT. The CDR3 extends over 11 amino acids. CDR3 in amino acids: CASSERTEAFF. CDR3 nucleotides: TGTGCCAGCAGTGAACGGACTGAAGCTTTCTTT.

This clonotype was counted once. V is TRBV12-5 and J is TRBJ2-5; 8 nucleotides align to TRBD2. The length of the CDR3 is 17 residues. Germline-derived CDR1 and CDR2 are LGHNT and FRNRAP. V shed 0 bases and J 7 bases; nucleotides not matched to a gene: 13. As DNA, the CDR3 is TGTGCTAGTGGTTTGGTTGTAGCGGGGAGGGATGGTTGGACCCAGTACTTC. Protein: CASGLVVAGRDGWTQYF.

This clonotype has a handful of counts. V and J are TRBV7-7 and TRBJ2-5; a weak D match, TRBD2 (5 bases). The CDR3 length is 11 residues. The germline V and J ends were trimmed by 10 bases and 5 bases, with 11 bases remaining between them. The germline V gene encodes CDR1 SSHAT and CDR2 FNYEAQ (reference sequence). This CDR3 reads CATWPGETQYF. As DNA, the CDR3 is TGTGCCACCTGGCCGGGGGAGACCCAGTACTTC.

Details on this clonotype: Compared with germline, one end of the junction differs, possibly owing to a read error. The J gene is TRBJ1-2, the V gene TRBV11-1; D gene uncertain. Germline-derived CDR1 and CDR2 are SGHAT and FQDESV (reference sequence). The CDR3 extends over 15 amino acids. DNA for the CDR3: TGTGCCTGCAGCTATGTCGAGGGCCCCCACTATGGCTACACCTTC. This gives the protein CACSYVEGPHYGYTF.

The CDR3 DNA reads TGCAGTGCTAGAGATGTGAGAGGCCCAGATACGCAGTATTTT. Amino acid sequence: CSARDVRGPDTQYF. The V and J genes are TRBV20-1 and TRBJ2-3; D ambiguous. Germline CDR1 reads DFQATT; CDR2 reads SNEGSKA (reference sequence). The germline V and J ends were trimmed by 0 bases and 4 bases, with 11 bases remaining between them. There are 14 residues in the CDR3.

The chain uses TRBV28 and TRBJ2-3; a possible D gene is TRBD1 (5 bases). Trimming left V 2 bases short and J 2 bases short, with 11 bases between. This CDR3 comprises 15 residues. The V gene's germline CDR1 is MDHEN and CDR2 SYDVKM. The CDR3 DNA reads as TGTGCCAGCAGTTTAGGTAGACAGTTCACAGATACGCAGTATTTT. Encoded protein: CASSLGRQFTDTQYF.

This clonotype was counted a few times. In nucleotides, the CDR3 is TGTGCCAGCAATAATTCTCCGGGACAGGGGGCTTACAATGAGCAGTTCTTC. Residues: CASNNSPGQGAYNEQFF. The chain uses TRBV12-3 or TRBV12-4 and TRBJ2-1; 12 nucleotides agree with TRBD1. V dropped 7 bases and J dropped 4; count of bases not matched to a gene: 11. The CDR3 has 17 residues.

This chain connects TRBV7-2 to TRBJ2-5, with 8 bases aligning to TRBD2. Trimming cost V 1 base and J 5 bases; bases outside gene matches: 3. Germline V gives CDR1 SGHTA, CDR2 FQGNSA. The CDR3 spans 14 residues. CDR3 loop: CASSLGGGMETQYF. CDR3 bases: TGTGCCAGCAGCTTAGGCGGGGGGATGGAGACCCAGTACTTC.

The chain links TRBV6-1 to TRBJ2-3; tentatively, D is TRBD1 or TRBD2 (6 bases each). CDR3 length equals 13 residues. From germline, CDR1 is MNHNS and CDR2 SASEGT. V lost 6 bases to trimming and J lost 6 bases, with 13 bases between them. The CDR3 here is CASRRGETDTQYF. The CDR3 region has the DNA TGTGCCAGCAGAAGGGGGGAGACCGATACGCAGTATTTT.

The chain has TRBV7-3 and TRBJ1-2; 7 nucleotides agree with TRBD1. V shed 3 bases, J shed 8 bases, and the junction held 3 bases outside the gene matches. This CDR3 region has 12 residues. Germline CDR1 reads SGHTA; CDR2 reads FQGTGA. In nucleotides, the CDR3 is TGTGCCAGCAGCTTTCCGGGACAGGGCTACACCTTC. Amino acid sequence: CASSFPGQGYTF.

The chain links TRBV6-1 to TRBJ2-7, with 8 bases matching TRBD1. The CDR3 is made up of 16 amino acids. Germline loops: CDR1 MNHNS, CDR2 SASEGT. The trim removed 4 bases at V and 3 bases at J, leaving 11 bases unmatched. The CDR3 sequence: CASSGTPGGRYYEQYF. The CDR3 DNA follows: TGTGCCAGCAGTGGCACCCCAGGGGGCCGGTACTACGAGCAGTACTTC.

The rearrangement joins TRBV20-1 to TRBJ1-5, with a weak D call TRBD1 (5 bases). V lost 6 bases to trimming and J lost 4 bases, with 13 bases between them. Germline V gene lookup returns CDR1 DFQATT and CDR2 SNEGSKA (reference sequence). This CDR3 has 13 residues. CDR3 coding DNA: TGCAGTGCATACGGAGGGGTAAATCAGCCCCAGCATTTT. As protein: CSAYGGVNQPQHF.

The genes are TRBV2 and TRBJ1-2, with D possibly matching TRBD1 (5 bases). V was trimmed by 4 bases and J by 4 bases, leaving 10 bases between them. CDR3 length: 13 amino acids. CDR1 is SNHLY, CDR2 FYNNEI, per germline. The CDR3 spells CASSGQSSYGYTF. The CDR3, as DNA: TGTGCCAGCAGTGGACAGTCTTCCTATGGCTACACCTTC.

This clonotype was counted only a few times. The rearrangement uses TRBV5-1 and TRBJ1-1, with a tentative D call TRBD1 (5 bases). The germline V and J ends were trimmed by 1 base and 1 base, with 20 bases remaining between them. The germline V gene encodes CDR1 SGHRS and CDR2 YFSETQ. This CDR3 is 18 amino acids long. CDR3 loop: CASSLRSGTPSRNTEAFF. CDR3 in DNA: TGCGCCAGCAGCTTGCGATCCGGGACTCCCTCTCGGAACACTGAAGCTTTCTTT.

This clonotype was counted only a few times. V is TRBV9 and J is TRBJ2-3; D remains unclear. The CDR3 loop spans 12 amino acids. The germline V gene has CDR1 SGDLS and CDR2 YYNGEE. V was clipped by 1 base and J by 4 bases, with 4 bases between them. The CDR3 region is CASSVTADTQYF. The DNA of the CDR3 is TGTGCCAGCAGCGTAACGGCAGATACGCAGTATTTT.

The table lists this clonotype with many counts. The rearrangement links TRBV28 to TRBJ2-5; D is possibly TRBD2 (7 bases). Germline V lookup: CDR1 MDHEN, CDR2 SYDVKM. The CDR3 sequence is 16 residues long. Trimming cost V 5 bases and J 0 bases, with 16 bases left between them. CDR3 loop: CASSRRGAGYQETQYF. CDR3 DNA sequence: TGTGCCAGCAGTCGCCGGGGGGCTGGGTACCAAGAGACCCAGTACTTC.

In nucleotides, the CDR3 is TGTGCCAGCAGCACGAACTGGAGGGAGGGGTGGGGTAATTCACCCCTCCACTTT. This encodes CASSTNWREGWGNSPLHF. The V call is TRBV28, the J call TRBJ1-6; possible D gene TRBD1, 5 bases. The CDR3 consists of 18 residues. V was trimmed by 6 bases and J by 6 bases, leaving 24 bases between them. From germline, CDR1 is MDHEN and CDR2 SYDVKM.